A selection of T cell receptor beta chains follows, all from one sample in a study of T cell clonotyping in hematopoietic cell transplantation. Profiling relied on immunoSEQ multiplex PCR, and the TCRdb table lists in-frame clones only, not all of them. Among 65,000 to 80,000 clones listed, approximately 95% were seen once. Sequencing was performed on peripheral blood mononuclear cells, taken before stem cell transplant. These receptors came from a woman aged 45 to 65 with acute myeloid leukemia. Some clones in this sample may be carry-over from other donors' samples. Both conserved end residues are part of each CDR3.

V gene	J gene	CDR3 protein
TRBV5-1	TRBJ1-2	CASSLEWDSYYGYTF
TRBV29-1	TRBJ1-2	CSVVAGGGGYTF
TRBV28	TRBJ2-7	CASSIPWTGGKEQYF
TRBV29-1	TRBJ1-3	CIQGQKPGNTIYF
TRBV30	TRBJ2-7	CAWTSAGTTEYF
TRBV5-1	TRBJ2-7	CASSLDWGQGDGEQYF
TRBV11-3	TRBJ2-2	CASSSRTEVNGELFF
TRBV19	TRBJ1-1	CASSSDREGRAFF
TRBV20-1	TRBJ2-7	CSASWTGEQYF
TRBV7-7	TRBJ2-3	CASSPGIAKSSDTQYF
TRBV5-1	TRBJ2-3	CASSLSLAGDTDTQYF
TRBV6-5	TRBJ1-2	CASSYSDRDGNGYTF
TRBV28	TRBJ1-1	CASSPQGALKDTEAFF
TRBV4-2	TRBJ2-7	CASSQGPEPYYEQYF
TRBV10-3	TRBJ2-7	CAISNNYEQYF
TRBV19	TRBJ1-1	CASSIFGPNTEAFF
TRBV6-6	TRBJ1-1	CASSWDRVTEAFF
TRBV4-2	TRBJ2-7	CASSQDLSGYEQYF
TRBV10-2	TRBJ2-7	CASSDRVEQYF
TRBV30	TRBJ1-5	CAWTHGSNQPQHF
TRBV6-5	TRBJ2-7	CASSYGDASSYEQYF
TRBV30	TRBJ1-1	CAWSNGGNTEAFF
TRBV9	TRBJ1-2	CASSGTGNGYTF
TRBV14	TRBJ1-4	CASSQEHRSNEKLFF
TRBV5-4	TRBJ2-5	CASSLDTRAAQETQYF
TRBV6-5	TRBJ2-7	CASSSSSGGPYEQYF
TRBV11-2	TRBJ1-1	CASSFGRNTEAFF
TRBV28	TRBJ2-6	CATTIDGTSGANVLTF
TRBV5-1	TRBJ2-3	CASSLVTNTDTQYF
TRBV11-2	TRBJ1-4	CASSLDTGRHEKLFF
TRBV11-2	TRBJ1-1	CASRPNRGTEAFF
TRBV6-5	TRBJ1-3	CASTFRQGPGNTIYF
TRBV7-9	TRBJ1-1	CASSLAWGARAFF
TRBV5-1	TRBJ2-1	CASSLGLGSHNEQFF
TRBV7-2	TRBJ2-7	CASSLVSGELGEQYF
TRBV30	TRBJ2-5	CAWSVRGTRRETQYF
TRBV5-1	TRBJ2-3	CASSQNPDAGTDTQYF
TRBV29-1	TRBJ2-7	CSVVPSGRGYEQYF
TRBV7-2	TRBJ1-1	CASSLVVRRNTEAFF
TRBV4-1	TRBJ2-2	CASSQGTGGDFPSSGELFF
TRBV6-1	TRBJ1-5	CATKIRDQPQHF
TRBV19	TRBJ2-7	CASRRGAHEQYF
TRBV19	TRBJ1-1	CASDSGTVNTEAFF
TRBV4-1	TRBJ2-7	CASSQGDLASYEQYF
TRBV5-4	TRBJ2-7	CASSSPDRQNYEQYF
TRBV2	TRBJ2-5	CASRILVAETQYF
TRBV28	TRBJ1-1	CASIVATEAFF